One sample yielded the 3 T cell receptor beta chains listed below, sequenced in a study of blood T cell repertoires in COVID-19. Method: immunoSEQ multiplex PCR; TCRdb's copy keeps in-frame clones and lacks some. Among roughly 250,000 clones listed, 70% to 90% were seen once. Material: PBMCs or T cells enriched from blood (not recorded which). The receptors were gathered from a woman aged 50 to 65 who had recovered from COVID-19.

The chain is built from TRBV7-3 and TRBJ2-1; 9 positions match TRBD2. The CDR3 is 14 amino acids. J gave up 5 bases and V 5 bases, and 4 bases lay outside the gene matches. Germline CDR1 SGHTA, CDR2 FQGTGA. CDR3 sequence reads: CASSPTSGNNEQFF. The CDR3 DNA reads as TGTGCCAGCAGCCCGACTAGCGGTAACAATGAGCAGTTCTTC.

The V and J genes are TRBV18 and TRBJ2-1; TRBD2 matches at 11 bases. The germline V gene has CDR1 KGHSH and CDR2 LQKENI. The V gene end was trimmed by 3 bases and the J gene end by 9 bases; junction bases not matched to a gene: 10. The CDR3 loop spans 16 amino acids. The CDR3 sequence: CASSPFSGRVRGEQFF. The CDR3 DNA follows: TGTGCCAGCTCACCGTTTAGCGGGAGGGTGAGAGGTGAGCAGTTCTTC. The full variable domain, with the rest looked up from reference TRBV18 and TRBJ2-1, is NAGVMQNPRHLVRRRGQEARLRCSPMKGHSHVYWYRQLPEEGLKFMVYLQKENIIDESGMPKERFSAEFPKEGPSILRIQQVVRGDSAAYFCASSPFSGRVRGEQFFGPGTRLTVL.

The chain links TRBV4-1 to TRBJ2-1; D remains ambiguous. Trimming pared 4 bases from V and 6 bases from J, leaving 13 bases between. CDR1 is MGHRA and CDR2 is YSYEKL in the germline V gene. The CDR3 consists of 14 residues. The CDR3 loop is CASSRLGQSNEQFF. The CDR3, as DNA: TGCGCCAGCAGCCGACTTGGCCAGAGCAATGAGCAGTTCTTC.